This T cell receptor (beta chain) stems from a study of T cells in Graves' hyperthyroidism and ophthalmopathy (dated by TCRdb to between 2019 and 2020). About the study as a whole: Peripheral blood samples were taken at the time of initial diagnosis, prior to any treatment. To identify TCR V-J signatures that set the groups apart, the researchers used a discovery cohort of 100 patients, made up of 40 to 45 with Graves' ophthalmopathy and 57 with stable Graves' hyperthyroidism. An independent validation cohort of around 20 hyperthyroidism patients and about 15 patients who later progressed to ophthalmopathy tested prospective prediction of ophthalmopathy. For training and testing, the 100 or so patients in the discovery cohort were randomly divided in a 7:3 ratio. Thyroid tissue and blood T-cell repertoires from six Graves' hyperthyroidism patients were also compared in the study. Once sampling was done, hyperthyroidism patients were given methimazole at a starting dose of 30 mg daily, whereas ophthalmopathy patients were given high-dose intravenous methylprednisolone. TCR Vbeta CDR3 sequencing of roughly 140 peripheral blood samples (roughly 41 ophthalmopathy, approximately 80 hyperthyroidism and approximately 17 progressor patients) is reported in the paper.

V loses 0 bases of germline sequence and J loses 5 bases, and the interval between the two ends is 5 bases. The germline V gene (reference sequence) supplies CDR1 GTSNPN and CDR2 SVGIG. The CDR3 has 11 amino acids, counting the end cysteine and phenylalanine. Left in the record is the CDR3 DNA by itself, 33 bases read in frame from the first base. The TCR beta CDR3 regions were amplified from the RNA transcripts. The TCR CDR3 was subjected to a first round of RT-PCR using the HTBI primer set and the Qiagen OneStep RT-PCR kit. A second multiplex PCR round built the libraries, followed by size selection and purification. Sequencing of the libraries was done on an Illumina HiSeq2000 using paired-end 100 bp reads. The study's processing was this. SOAPnuke was used to process the raw data, with reads discarded if the reads contained adapters or uncalled bases, had a mean Phred below 15, or lacked an exact constant-primer or identifier match. COPE v1.2.5 was used to merge high-quality paired reads, and clonotypes were defined as unique nucleotide sequences. MiTCR v1.1 was used to align the clonotypes against IMGT TRBV, TRBD and TRBJ reference segments. Analysis was restricted to V-J combinations with a frequency above 0.0001, which covered approximately 99% of repertoires. A TCS score was defined as the ratio between F50 (clonal expansion) and ExV (chaos), using BLOSUM62-based TCRdist between CDR3 peptides within each V-J. Welch's t-statistics and random forest reduced around 550 V-J features to around 14, which were used in a naive Bayes classifier (R e1071). The public reads were reanalyzed by TCRdb: fastp trimming at Q25, MiXCR alignment, in-frame beta chains only. Records with the same CDR3 protein are collapsed into one entry carrying the most frequent genes and DNA. The V and J calls were determined by TCRdb, not by the authors. The sample table lists roughly 150,000 distinct CDR3 sequences, about a tenth of them with a count of one. Jointly, the top ten make up roughly a fifth of the sample.

Results the study describes overall, beyond this receptor: Most expanded thyroid clonotypes (frequency above 0.001) were also found in blood, which suggests that blood repertoires may mirror thyroid immune responses. In cross-validation, a model built on a 13 V-J signature told ophthalmopathy apart from stable hyperthyroidism with approximately 90% sensitivity and about 81% specificity, and in testing the same model reached 80%/75%. In validation, the model predicted progression to ophthalmopathy with 60% to 71% sensitivity and less than 80% specificity, a median of approximately 6.7 months before onset. Sample size was not statistically predetermined, and investigators were not blinded to group allocation.

This clonotype was seen at least ten times. Its antigen is not yet known. Base quality data are lacking; no much larger clone is found one base away. The hyperthyroidism patients were between 18 and 65 years old and newly diagnosed, with a disease duration of less than 2 months. Any patient with an uncontrolled infection, another autoimmune disease, pregnancy or lactation was excluded. Diagnoses relied on clinical symptoms, serum thyroxine and TRAb, thyroid ultrasound and orbital computed tomography. Blood from progressor patients was drawn when they were first diagnosed with hyperthyroidism, before any ophthalmopathy symptoms appeared. Ficoll-Paque density gradient centrifugation was used to isolate PBMCs from 9.5 to 10 ml of fresh peripheral blood. Progressor patients were initially diagnosed with Graves' hyperthyroidism and developed ophthalmopathy during follow-up. Total RNA was extracted with Trizol reagent, and quality was checked on an Agilent 2100 Bioanalyzer.

This receptor chain uses TRBV30 and TRBJ2-7, with no confidently assigned D gene. The sequencing input was blood. This clonotype was obtained from a woman aged 18-29 years with Graves' hyperthyroidism that later progressed to Graves' ophthalmopathy. The CDR3 sequence is CAWSVANEQYF. The DNA is TGTGCCTGGAGTGTCGCTAACGAGCAGTACTTC.